One and the same sample provided the 27 T cell receptor beta chains below, sequenced in a study of vaccination effects on CD4 cells after COVID-19. Antigens for these TCRs are unknown. CD4+ T cells specific for antigen were expanded with viral peptide pools by the ViraFEST assay before sequencing. CD4+ T cell isolation took place after 10 days of culture. Between March and December 2020, the person had a SARS-CoV-2 infection that PCR confirmed. Only in-frame clones appear in the TCRdb table, and some are missing; sequencing was by immunoSEQ multiplex PCR. The table includes about 22,000 clones, around 72% detected once. This specimen was CD4+ T cells from PBMCs cultured with a peptide pool, taken before COVID-19 vaccination. Receptor source: a human donor who had a prior SARS-CoV-2 infection.

The rearrangement uses TRBV13 and TRBJ2-1; 8 bases are a match to TRBD1. CDR1 PRHDT and CDR2 FYEKMQ come from the germline V gene (reference sequence). The CDR3 loop spans 14 amino acids. V was clipped by 3 bases and J by 6 bases; unmatched bases: 4. CDR3 bases: TGTGCCAGCAGCTTGGACAGGGCGAGCAATGAGCAGTTCTTC. Its protein product is CASSLDRASNEQFF. Supplemented by reference TRBV13 and TRBJ2-1, the full variable domain reads AAGVIQSPRHLIKEKRETATLKCYPIPRHDTVYWYQQGPGQDPQFLISFYEKMQSDKGSIPDRFSAQQFSDYHSELNMSSLELGDSALYFCASSLDRASNEQFFGPGTRLTVL.

This chain links TRBV7-2 with TRBJ2-1, with TRBD2 matching 7 bases. Trimming took 2 bases from V and 5 from J; bases not matched to a gene: 9. From germline, CDR1 is SGHTA and CDR2 FQGNSA. This CDR3 has 16 amino acids. In DNA, the CDR3 is TGTGCCAGCAGCTTACTTGGCGTTGGGACTAACAATGAGCAGTTCTTC. Protein: CASSLLGVGTNNEQFF.

This sequence joins TRBV10-3 and TRBJ2-3; 10 bases align to TRBD1. CDR3 length: 15 residues. With 4 bases clipped from V and 8 bases from J, the junction kept 9 bases outside the gene matches. Per germline, CDR1 ENHRY and CDR2 SYGVKD. The CDR3, as DNA: TGTGCCATCAGTGGAAAGACCGGGACAGGGGCTACGCAGTATTTT. Encoded protein: CAISGKTGTGATQYF.

This clone was detected a few times. The chain is built from TRBV7-9 and TRBJ1-4; D not certain. V was shortened by 5 bases and J by 0 bases, with 13 bases between the two germline ends. Germline CDR1 SEHNR, CDR2 FQNEAQ (reference sequence). This CDR3 contains 16 residues. In DNA, the CDR3 is TGTGCCAGCAGCCCTGGGCACGGAGCAACTAATGAAAAACTGTTTTTT. Translating gives CASSPGHGATNEKLFF.

This sequence joins TRBV7-3 and TRBJ1-2; TRBD1 matches 9 bases. This CDR3 contains 15 residues. The V gene's germline CDR1 is SGHTA and CDR2 FQGTGA. Trimming removed 5 bases from V and 5 bases from J; junction bases left unmatched: 9. CDR3 sequence (DNA): TGTGCCAGCAGCCCGAAGGGACAGGGTCTTTATGGCTACACCTTC. Protein sequence: CASSPKGQGLYGYTF.

This clone was seen a handful of times. This chain links TRBV5-8 with TRBJ2-7; D gene unclear. Germline V gene sequence: CDR1 SGHTS, CDR2 YDEGEE. V was cut by 0 bases and J by 4 bases, with 8 bases left in between. The CDR3 consists of 13 residues. CDR3 sequence reads: CASSLANWYEQYF. The CDR3 DNA reads as TGTGCCAGCAGCTTGGCCAACTGGTACGAGCAGTACTTC.

This clone was picked up one time. The chain uses TRBV7-8 and TRBJ2-7; 12 bases fit TRBD2. The germline gives CDR1 SGHVS, CDR2 FQNEAQ. The CDR3 is 16 amino acids. The trim removed 3 bases at V and 3 bases at J, leaving 6 bases unmatched. CDR3 in amino acids: CASSLGPGLAGYEQYF. DNA for the CDR3: TGTGCCAGCAGCTTGGGTCCGGGACTAGCGGGCTACGAGCAGTACTTC.

In its sample, this clone was seen once. This rearrangement joins TRBV5-5 to TRBJ2-1; 14 bases are shared with TRBD2. Germline-derived CDR1 and CDR2 are SGHKS and YYEKEE (reference sequence). This CDR3 is built from 19 residues. Trimming took 4 bases from V and 4 from J; bases not matched to a gene: 13. CDR3 sequence reads: CASSPGVWTSGGTYNEQFF. The CDR3 nucleotides are TGTGCCAGCAGCCCCGGGGTCTGGACTAGCGGGGGGACTTACAATGAGCAGTTCTTC.

The chain recombines TRBV7-9 with TRBJ2-7, with D possibly TRBD2 on 6 matching bases. From germline, CDR1 is SEHNR and CDR2 FQNEAQ (reference sequence). Trimming pared 1 base from V and 1 base from J, leaving 8 bases between. The CDR3 runs to 14 residues. Here the CDR3 reads CASSLVGGSYEQYF. For the CDR3, the DNA is TGTGCCAGCAGCTTAGTAGGAGGGTCCTACGAGCAGTACTTC.

This chain uses TRBV7-8 with TRBJ2-3; tentatively, D is TRBD1 or TRBD2 (5 bases each). Trimming removed 3 bases at V and 2 bases at J, with 15 bases between. CDR1 is SGHVS, CDR2 FQNEAQ, per germline. The CDR3 length is 16 residues. Here the CDR3 reads CASSLYPGRNTDTQYF. DNA for the CDR3: TGTGCCAGCAGCTTGTACCCGGGACGGAACACAGATACGCAGTATTTT.

The chain uses TRBV7-8 and TRBJ1-5; no firm D call. The germline gives CDR1 SGHVS, CDR2 FQNEAQ. The CDR3 covers 15 residues. Trimming shortened V by 0 bases and J by 3 bases, and 9 bases separated the two germline ends. CDR3 sequence (DNA): TGTGCCAGCAGCTTAGCGTTCACAGTCAATCAGCCCCAGCATTTT. It specifies CASSLAFTVNQPQHF.

This chain joins TRBV10-3 and TRBJ2-3; 7 nucleotides align to TRBD1. CDR1 is ENHRY, CDR2 SYGVKD, per germline. V lost 4 bases, J lost 3 bases, and 7 bases stayed unmatched. The length of the CDR3 is 15 residues. Here the CDR3 reads CAISAAGGRTDTQYF. The CDR3 bases are TGTGCCATCAGTGCGGCAGGGGGAAGGACAGATACGCAGTATTTT.

This clone was found a few times. J is TRBJ1-2 and V is TRBV7-9; D uncertain. The germline V gene encodes CDR1 SEHNR and CDR2 FQNEAQ (reference sequence). V dropped 5 bases and J dropped 0 bases, with 7 bases sitting between them. The CDR3 covers 13 residues. CDR3 protein: CASSDRTNYGYTF. The CDR3 region has the DNA TGTGCCAGCAGCGATAGGACTAACTATGGCTACACCTTC.

This clone showed up just a few times. V and J are TRBV30 and TRBJ1-5, with D hard to call. The CDR3 sequence is 14 residues long. Germline CDR1 GTSNPN, CDR2 SVGIG (reference sequence). Trimming took 0 bases from V and 2 from J, leaving 8 bases between them. The CDR3 region has the DNA TGTGCCTGGAGTGTGAACGCCGGCAATCAGCCCCAGCATTTT. Translating it yields CAWSVNAGNQPQHF.

This chain connects TRBV7-2 to TRBJ2-5, with unresolved D. The germline CDR1 and CDR2 sequences are SGHTA and FQGNSA. The CDR3 loop spans 16 amino acids. V was trimmed by 5 bases and J by 2 bases, leaving 18 bases between them. This CDR3 reads CASSPGVAPEQETQYF. CDR3 DNA: TGTGCCAGCAGCCCGGGCGTGGCCCCGGAGCAAGAGACCCAGTACTTC.

The chain combines TRBV7-9 with TRBJ2-7; D may be TRBD2 (7 bases). Germline V CDR1 and CDR2: SEHNR, FQNEAQ (reference sequence). Trimming took 5 bases from V and 2 from J, leaving 16 bases between them. The CDR3 contains 15 residues. In DNA, the CDR3 is TGTGCCAGCAGCCCAGGAGGGGGGGATGCCTACGAGCAGTACTTC. Residues: CASSPGGGDAYEQYF. Filled out from reference TRBV7-9 and TRBJ2-7, the complete variable domain reads DTGVSQNPRHKITKRGQNVTFRCDPISEHNRLYWYRQTLGQGPEFLTYFQNEAQLEKSRLLSDRFSAERPKGSFSTLEIQRTEQGDSAMYLCASSPGGGDAYEQYFGPGTRLTVT.

The chain carries TRBV5-1 and TRBJ2-5, with D perhaps TRBD2 (6 bases). The V end lost 2 bases, the J end lost 5 bases, and 16 bases lay between the germline ends. CDR3 length: 15 residues. The germline V gene has CDR1 SGHRS and CDR2 YFSETQ. CDR3 in amino acids: CASSFRASGGETQYF. The DNA for the CDR3 is TGCGCCAGCAGCTTCCGGGCCTCTGGGGGGGAGACCCAGTACTTC. The full variable domain, its missing parts supplied by reference TRBV5-1 and TRBJ2-5, is KAGVTQTPRYLIKTRGQQVTLSCSPISGHRSVSWYQQTPGQGLQFLFEYFSETQRNKGNFPGRFSGRQFSNSRSEMNVSTLELGDSALYLCASSFRASGGETQYFGPGTRLLVL.

This chain joins TRBV18 and TRBJ2-5, with D perhaps given as TRBD1 or TRBD2 (5 bases each). Germline V gene lookup returns CDR1 KGHSH and CDR2 LQKENI. This CDR3 is 14 amino acids long. The V gene lost 6 bases and the J gene lost 0 bases, with 11 bases spanning the gap. CDR3 sequence: CASSRGSYQETQYF. DNA of the CDR3: TGTGCCAGCTCGAGGGGTAGCTACCAAGAGACCCAGTACTTC.

This clone was seen a handful of times. This chain uses TRBV3-1 (or the pseudogene TRBV3-2) with TRBJ1-6; D not certain. Trimming left V 4 bases short and J 10 bases short, with 11 bases between. This CDR3 region has 13 residues. From germline, CDR1 is LGHDT and CDR2 YNNKEL (reference sequence). CDR3 sequence (DNA): TGTGCCAGCAGCCCATCCATGGCCTCACCCCTCCACTTT. Protein product: CASSPSMASPLHF.

The chain joins TRBV9 to TRBJ1-2; D is perhaps TRBD1 (5 bases). The V gene lost 4 bases and the J gene lost 4 bases, with 20 bases spanning the gap. The CDR3 covers 16 residues. Germline assignment: CDR1 SGDLS and CDR2 YYNGEE. The CDR3 nucleotides read TGTGCCAGCAGCCCCCGGGGACTCCGGGCCAGCTATGGCTACACCTTC. Protein: CASSPRGLRASYGYTF.

The chain couples TRBV13 to TRBJ2-1, with TRBD2 identical over 13 bases. After removal of 1 base from V and 6 bases from J, the junction contained 3 bases not matched to a gene. CDR1 PRHDT and CDR2 FYEKMQ come from the germline V gene (reference sequence). The CDR3 has 16 residues. CDR3 DNA: TGTGCCAGCAGCTTAGTGGGACTAGCGGGACGCAATGAGCAGTTCTTC. It codes for CASSLVGLAGRNEQFF.

The chain links TRBV7-9 to TRBJ2-3, with 9 bases aligning to TRBD2. The CDR3 totals 15 residues. The V and J ends lost 5 bases and 1 base, in that order; junction bases with no gene match: 4. CDR1 and CDR2 (germline): SEHNR, FQNEAQ (reference sequence). This chain's CDR3 is CASSRGTSRTDTQYF. Here the CDR3 DNA reads TGTGCCAGCAGCCGCGGGACTAGCCGCACAGATACGCAGTATTTT.

This clone showed up just a few times. V gene TRBV5-4 combines with J gene TRBJ2-3; no clear D. CDR1 and CDR2 (germline): SGHNT, YYREEE (reference sequence). This CDR3 region has 14 residues. The V and J ends lost 0 bases and 3 bases respectively, with 8 bases between them. CDR3 bases: TGTGCCAGCAGCTTGGGTGGAAAAACAGATACGCAGTATTTT. Protein sequence: CASSLGGKTDTQYF.

The genes are TRBV10-3 and TRBJ1-4; D possibly corresponds to TRBD1 (5 bases). The CDR3 spans 14 residues. Germline V CDR1 and CDR2: ENHRY, SYGVKD. The germline V and J ends were trimmed by 10 bases and 1 base, with 13 bases remaining between them. The CDR3: CATGRGGTNEKLFF. CDR3 in DNA: TGTGCCACCGGGAGGGGCGGAACTAATGAAAAACTGTTTTTT.

This chain uses TRBV6-5 with TRBJ1-3, with D possibly TRBD1 on 5 matching bases. Trimming took off 5 bases at V and 2 bases at J, with 13 bases between the two ends. Germline CDR1 reads MNHEY; CDR2 reads SVGAGI. CDR3 length equals 15 residues. CDR3 in amino acids: CASSRTREAGNTIYF. The CDR3 DNA sequence: TGTGCCAGCAGTCGGACCAGGGAGGCTGGAAACACCATATATTTT.

This clone was picked up one time. V usage is TRBV3-1 (or the pseudogene TRBV3-2) and J usage is TRBJ2-3; D is possibly TRBD2 (6 bases). Germline V gene data show CDR1 as LGHDT and CDR2 as YNNKEL (reference sequence). V lost 1 base to trimming and J lost 6 bases, with 14 bases between them. The CDR3 sequence is 15 residues long. CDR3 nucleotide sequence: TGTGCCAGCAGCCAAGGACTAGTTGCCCTTGATACGCAGTATTTT. Residues: CASSQGLVALDTQYF.

This clone was observed a few times. The chain links TRBV5-3 to TRBJ2-7, with D possibly TRBD1 on 6 matching bases. TRBV5-3 is identified as an open reading frame with a role that is uncertain. V lost 2 bases and J 6 bases, leaving 15 bases between the germline ends. The CDR3 extends over 14 amino acids. The CDR3 nucleotides read TGTGCCAGAAGCTTATGGACCCAGGGGCCCGAGCAGTACTTC. Amino acids: CARSLWTQGPEQYF.